The next 11 T cell receptor beta chains were all read from a single sample in a study of T cell repertoires in cytomegalovirus infection. Their antigens are not known. One entry per CDR3 protein, called by TCRdb with MiXCR from the reads. This table holds about 570,000 distinct CDR3 sequences, approximately 40% found once. The sequencing used cultured PBMCs, collected from culture after CMV antigen stimulation. The receptors were sampled from a human donor in good health (CMV status not recorded). Some clones in this sample may be carry-over from other donors' samples.

This chain uses TRBV2 with TRBJ2-1; TRBD2 aligns across 7 bases. CDR1 SNHLY and CDR2 FYNNEI come from the germline V gene. V was clipped by 6 bases and J by 9 bases; unmatched bases: 11. CDR3 length equals 14 residues. The CDR3 bases are TGTGCCAGCAGGCCAGCGGGATACCCCAGTGAGCAGTTCTTC. Translating gives CASRPAGYPSEQFF.

A few counts support this clonotype. The chain combines TRBV7-2 with TRBJ2-7, with 10 positions matching TRBD2. The CDR3 extends over 15 amino acids. V lost 3 bases and J lost 3; bases outside the gene matches: 5. Germline V gives CDR1 SGHTA, CDR2 FQGNSA. The CDR3 region has the DNA TGTGCCAGCAGCTTGATCACTAGCGGGAACTACGAGCAGTACTTC. It encodes CASSLITSGNYEQYF.

The genes are TRBV27 and TRBJ2-7; TRBD2 matches at 8 bases. CDR1 MNHEY and CDR2 SMNVEV come from the germline V gene (reference sequence). The CDR3 length is 15 residues. V shed 2 bases, J shed 2 bases, and the junction held 5 bases outside the gene matches. The chain's CDR3 is CASSLRGGGAYEQYF. The CDR3 DNA is TGTGCCAGCAGTTTACGGGGGGGCGGGGCCTACGAGCAGTACTTC.

The chain combines TRBV27 with TRBJ1-5; 7 bases align to TRBD1. The CDR3 consists of 15 residues. The V gene's germline CDR1 is MNHEY and CDR2 SMNVEV (reference sequence). V lost 5 bases to trimming and J lost 5 bases; unmatched junction nucleotides: 9. The CDR3 bases are TGTGCCAGCAGTCCTAGACAGGGATCCTATCAGCCCCAGCATTTT. Residues: CASSPRQGSYQPQHF.

The chain joins TRBV2 to TRBJ1-1, with 7 nucleotides matching TRBD1. V lost 7 bases and J lost 5; bases outside the gene matches: 10. Germline CDR1 SNHLY, CDR2 FYNNEI. The CDR3 consists of 14 residues. Here the CDR3 DNA reads TGTGCCAGCAATACTCAGGGGGAAGGGACTGAAGCTTTCTTT. Translated, it gives CASNTQGEGTEAFF.

This clonotype was observed a single time. The rearrangement links TRBV7-6 to TRBJ1-1; D may be TRBD1 (5 bases). This CDR3 has 16 residues. Germline V gene lookup returns CDR1 SGHVS and CDR2 FNYEAQ. V was cut by 5 bases and J by 5 bases, with 21 bases left in between. The DNA for the CDR3 is TGTGCCAGCAGCCCACGGGACTCGGGATATCGGACTGAAGCTTTCTTT. This encodes CASSPRDSGYRTEAFF.

In DNA, the CDR3 is TGTGCCAGCAGCCCGACCTTCCGGACGGGAAAAGAGACCCAGTACTTC. Amino acids: CASSPTFRTGKETQYF. The rearrangement links TRBV7-6 to TRBJ2-5; tentatively, D is TRBD2 (5 bases). V was cut by 5 bases and J by 3 bases, with 19 bases left in between. The CDR3 loop spans 16 amino acids. The germline V gene has CDR1 SGHVS and CDR2 FNYEAQ.

J is TRBJ2-1 and V is TRBV7-9; TRBD2 matches at 11 bases. Losses at the gene ends were 5 bases for V and 2 bases for J; bases not matched to a gene: 14. The CDR3 spans 19 residues. Germline loops: CDR1 SEHNR, CDR2 FQNEAQ (reference sequence). The DNA of the CDR3 is TGTGCCAGCAGCCGCAGACCGGGACTAGCGGCGGGGGCCTACAATGAGCAGTTCTTC. Translating it yields CASSRRPGLAAGAYNEQFF.

This chain links TRBV7-8 with TRBJ1-1; D is possibly TRBD1 (6 bases). V was trimmed by 7 bases and J by 0 bases, leaving 24 bases between them. The CDR3 has 18 amino acids. Germline assignment: CDR1 SGHVS and CDR2 FQNEAQ. DNA of the CDR3: TGTGCCAGCAAGGGGGGCGCCGAATTCCCCGTGGTGAACACTGAAGCTTTCTTT. Translating it yields CASKGGAEFPVVNTEAFF.

V is TRBV24-1 and J is TRBJ1-3, with unresolved D. CDR1 is KGHDR, CDR2 SFDVKD, per germline. The ends were cut back, 7 bases at V and 2 bases at J, with 8 bases in the middle. CDR3 length: 13 amino acids. The CDR3 here is CATSGTAGNTIYF. In nucleotides, the CDR3 is TGTGCCACCAGCGGAACCGCTGGAAACACCATATATTTT.

V gene TRBV20-1 combines with J gene TRBJ2-7, with 10 bases matching TRBD1. CDR1 DFQATT and CDR2 SNEGSKA come from the germline V gene (reference sequence). CDR3 size: 14 residues. V dropped 1 base and J dropped 8; count of bases not matched to a gene: 8. The CDR3 DNA reads as TGCAGTGCTAGAGCCGGGACAGGGGTAGGCCAGCAGTACTTC. Its translation: CSARAGTGVGQQYF.